This T cell receptor (beta chain) was obtained from a study of blood T cell repertoires in COVID-19. Study background: The origin of the acute and convalescent COVID-19 samples was the United States, Italy and Spain.

Original methodology: Estimated nucleated cell counts came from reference gene primer amplification. TCRdb's table, derived via immunoSEQ multiplex PCR, lists solely in-frame clones and lacks some. V and J calls and clone size are those listed in that table; D and trimming were worked out from the DNA. The sample consists of about 330,000 clones, 80% to 90% of them appearing once. Trimming pared 5 bases from V and 6 bases from J, leaving 20 bases between. The CDR3 sequence is 16 residues long. Looked up from germline, CDR1 is SGHTA and CDR2 is FQGNSA. The sample holds one count of this clone. Sequencing was carried out using peripheral blood. The sequence was collected from a woman aged 50 to 60 with acute or convalescent COVID-19. The V call is TRBV7-2, the J call TRBJ1-5, with a weak D call TRBD1 (6 bases). The CDR3 spells CASSARDIQTGQPQHF. In DNA, the CDR3 is TGTGCCAGCAGCGCAAGGGACATCCAGACGGGTCAGCCCCAGCATTTT.